One T cell receptor (beta chain) is described in this entry. This specimen belongs to a study of CD8 T cells in Susac syndrome. CD8+ and CD4+ blood T cells underwent TCR beta sequencing. Controls matched for sex and age were healthy donors. RNA totalling roughly 0.45 to 1 ug underwent reverse transcription with random hexamers. Amplification of TCR beta CDR3 spanned 54 Vbeta and 13 Jbeta via immunoSEQ multiplex PCR. Using its own MiXCR run on the immunoSEQ multiplex PCR reads, TCRdb lists one record per CDR3 protein. The table records some 180,000 distinct CDR3 sequences, 90% to 95% of them present only once. The source material was CD4+ T cells from PBMCs. This clonotype was obtained from a human donor in good health.

The CDR3 nucleotides are TGTGCCAGCAGTTTTTTCACAGGGGCTTTAGGAGGTCAGCCCCAGCATTTT. Its translation: CASSFFTGALGGQPQHF. The chain couples TRBV28 to TRBJ1-5, with 7 bases that match TRBD1. This CDR3 contains 17 residues. The trim removed 3 bases at V and 6 bases at J, leaving 14 bases unmatched. CDR1 MDHEN and CDR2 SYDVKM come from the germline V gene.